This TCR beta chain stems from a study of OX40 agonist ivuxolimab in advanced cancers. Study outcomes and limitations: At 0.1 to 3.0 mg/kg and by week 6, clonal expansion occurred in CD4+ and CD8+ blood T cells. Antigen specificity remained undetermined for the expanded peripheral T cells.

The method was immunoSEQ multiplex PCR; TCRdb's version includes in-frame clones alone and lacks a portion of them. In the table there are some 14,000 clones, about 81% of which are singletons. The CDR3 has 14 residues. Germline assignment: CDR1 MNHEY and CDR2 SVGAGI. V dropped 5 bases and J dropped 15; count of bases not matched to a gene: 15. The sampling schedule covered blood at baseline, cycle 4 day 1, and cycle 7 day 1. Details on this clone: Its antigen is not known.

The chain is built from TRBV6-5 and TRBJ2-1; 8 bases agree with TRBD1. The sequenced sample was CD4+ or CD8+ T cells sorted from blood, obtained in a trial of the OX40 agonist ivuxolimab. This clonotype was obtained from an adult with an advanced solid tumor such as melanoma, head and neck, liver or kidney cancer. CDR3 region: CASSTSLPGGNLFF. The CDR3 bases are TGTGCCAGCAGTACATCCTTACCAGGGGGCAATCTGTTCTTC.